This T cell receptor beta chain was identified during a study of cytomegalovirus exposure and HLA in healthy donors listed by TCRdb under 2017. At the level of the whole study: According to an earlier analysis of 587 of the donors, about 190 million T cells yielded approximately 120 million unique TCR beta sequences and around 300 Gb of sequence data. The study combined high-throughput TCR immunosequencing, statistical association of individual TCRs with disease status, and machine learning to predict cytomegalovirus infection status. In an earlier analysis of 587 of the donors, high-throughput TCR beta sequencing was used to judge whether each TCR beta V gene segment behaved as functional or pseudogenic. Genome-wide SNP genotypes for about 60% of the roughly 670 donors were used in a later genetic analysis, which treated that subset as a discovery cohort. Rather than drawing on any new phenotypic data, the later analysis identified candidate immune exposures from TCR beta sequences and the way those sequences occurred across donors. Every discovery cohort repertoire had been produced on one sequencing platform. The study aimed to test whether signatures of past pathogen exposure could be identified by cataloging public T cell receptors. Of the approximately 400 genotyped donors, less than 90% were placed in the genetic ancestry cluster associated with self-reported Caucasian donors. Typing coverage differed by locus: A, B, C, DRB1 and DQB1 were typed in about 620-640 donors, DQA1 in 500 to 550, DPA1 in around 610, and DPB1 in 450 to 480. The T cell repertoires of 700 or so subjects were profiled by immunosequencing and related to cytomegalovirus serostatus. An early release that covered 500 to 800 HLA-typed donors contained around 330 gigabases of sequencing data and tens of millions of unique TCR sequences. Roughly five DR-DQ haplotypes were handled as single units for association and clustering because linkage in the cohort was strong. In a later analysis, previously published TCR beta repertoires from about 640 donors were re-analyzed and high-resolution HLA genotyping was added so that TCR occurrence patterns could be studied. In addition to the first cohort of roughly 700 subjects, a separate validation cohort of 120 different subjects was used. Across some 400 genotyped donors of the cohort, an average of roughly 200,000 unique TCR beta nucleotide sequences per donor were sequenced, and approximately 17% of those sequences were non-productive. Donor age, sex, ethnicity and CMV serostatus were compiled together with the repertoire data. Both class I and class II loci were covered by HLA typing, at four-digit resolution. The full study reports these points: A further reported finding was that TCR beta sequences accurately predicted the HLA-A and HLA-B alleles for most subjects in the first cohort. This cohort had only TCR beta chains sequenced, and the lack of alpha or paired-chain data limited which features could be detected. Because HLA typing was missing for some donors at each locus, association tests included only the typed subset. In an earlier analysis of 587 of the donors, most TCR beta V segments appeared in productive rearrangements about 87% or about 30% of the time, broadly matching IMGT annotations. Linkage disequilibrium might explain the correlated functional status among segregating V segments, but an unknown experimental factor could not be ruled out. According to a later genetic analysis, donors in an Asian-associated ancestry cluster had fewer N-insertions in productive TCRs than the roughly 700-donor mean. In a later analysis, HLA-associated TCR beta chains were found to be more clonally expanded and to have lower generation probabilities than equally common non-associated chains. The study listed 164 TCR beta chains as associated with cytomegalovirus. An association between a missense DCLRE1C variant and V-gene and J-gene trimming of TCR beta chains was found in a later genetic analysis and replicated in an independent cohort. Assigning TCR associations to individual alleles was difficult when HLA alleles, especially DR and DQ, strongly co-occurred. At a false discovery rate of 0.05, a later analysis linked around 15,000 TCR beta sequences to specific HLA alleles. According to a later analysis, most CMV-associated TCR beta chains appeared to be HLA-restricted, and the HLA associations seemed to be driven largely by CMV exposure. A later analysis found that TCR association rates varied across HLA loci, with DRB1 alleles showing the most associated TCRs and HLA-C alleles the fewest. CMV serostatus was the only immune exposure information available for the cohort. A later analysis reported that several top co-occurrence clusters appeared linked to parvovirus B19, influenza, CMV and Epstein-Barr virus. Most TCR sequences were observed very rarely across donors, whereas some public TCRs were present in many individuals. A cluster of highly shared sequence variants was judged likely to represent a technical artifact of the sequencing pipeline. Cytomegalovirus status was reported to be diagnosed by the classifier with high specificity and sensitivity in both the original and validation cohorts. Some IMGT-functional V segments, including TRBV6-2 and TRBV6-3, could not be told apart with the 87-base-pair reads, so those segments were excluded. The presence/absence analyses assumed that sequencing depth was roughly uniform across donors, and that assumption may not be true. The earlier analysis of approximately 560 of the donors excluded some 15 rarely observed V segments, including chromosome 9 orphons, because counts were too low. The authors suggested that the approach could potentially be generalized to other disease states and immunological phenotypes. A few of the identified cytomegalovirus-associated TCR beta chains were confirmed in vitro to be specific for cytomegalovirus antigens.

Worth noting for this clone: The antigen it binds to is not known. Base qualities are not provided; no much larger clone lies one nucleotide away.

The library was built by means of the immunoSEQ multiplex PCR assay. The multiplex PCR relied on a mix of 60 forward primers for TCR Vbeta segments and 13 reverse primers for TCR Jbeta segments. The CDR3 region of rearranged TCR beta genes was amplified from genomic DNA with a multiplex PCR assay. The Illumina HiSeq System was used to sequence the amplified TCR beta libraries as 87-base-pair reads. For the original study's pipeline: In a later analysis, approximately 74 million unique TCR beta chains were counted across the 650 to 700 repertoires, and roughly 10 million of these chains were shared by at least two donors. To remove PCR and sequencing errors, raw reads were error-corrected and collapsed into unique sequences using a nearest-neighbor algorithm that merged closely related sequences. CDR3 sequences were aligned to IMGT reference sequences to assign V, D and J gene segments. For a sequence to be retained, a match of at least six nucleotides to both a V gene segment and a J gene segment was required. A rearrangement counted as productive if the CDR3 had no stop codons and remained in frame with V and J, and every other rearrangement counted as non-productive. Following IMGT convention, CDR3 was defined as the stretch from the second conserved V-encoded cysteine up to the conserved J-encoded phenylalanine. Sequences without an unambiguous match to a single V gene segment were excluded from the earlier analysis of 450 to 650 of the donors. An earlier analysis of about 590 of the donors classified V segments as functional when productive rearrangements were above 56.7% and as segregating when the standard deviation between donors was above 5%. A statistical classification framework was built for diagnosing cytomegalovirus status from the catalog of TCR beta chain sequences. In a later analysis, V and J genes were assigned by comparing TCR nucleotide sequences against IMGT/GENE-DB human TR gene sequences. Using the TCRdist pipeline, a later analysis assigned CDR3 sequences along with most-parsimonious VDJ recombination scenarios. In a later analysis, every TCR beta chain was defined by the combination of its CDR3 amino acid sequence and its V-gene family, and reads without a unique V-gene family were dropped. In a later analysis, 500 to 700 highly shared, low-generation-probability nucleotide sequences were removed to address suspected cross-contamination and a sequencing artifact. A later analysis calculated a clonal expansion index for each public chain from normalized within-repertoire ranks of inferred template counts. In a later analysis, generation probabilities were computed using a VDJ recombination model fitted to out-of-frame rearrangements, and the results were checked against IGoR. Hypergeometric tests were used in a later analysis to score TCR-TCR, TCR-HLA and TCR-CMV co-occurrence, with a repertoire-size bias correction applied to the TCR pairs. To estimate false discovery rates, a later analysis permuted the HLA or CMV assignments 20 times. A later analysis grouped co-occurring TCRs with DBSCAN, adding TCRdist sequence similarity when clustering within HLA-allele-positive subsets. For co-occurrence clustering, repertoires with fewer than 30,000 or more than 120,000 public chains were excluded, along with roughly 5 repertoires with anomalous nucleotide sharing. What TCRdb holds here is the immuneACCESS table cut down to in-frame rearrangements. Part of the clones is not present; checked against another copy, under half of the missing clones reflect an unresolved V gene, and the others are unexplained. The DNA was the basis for D and trimming; V, J and clone size are from that table. The sample profile shows some 200,000 clones; more than 80% of them were found once. Under 0.85% of the sample goes to the ten largest clones.

Cut back by 3 bases and 2 bases, the V and J ends lie 17 bases apart. There are 17 amino acids in the CDR3, from cysteine to phenylalanine inclusive. The only DNA kept is the CDR3, 51 bases in frame from the first base. CDR1 and CDR2 are drawn from the germline V gene: KGHSH, LQKENI. The cohort was made up of about 670 healthy bone marrow donors. At the time of sampling, all cohort members were nominally healthy, though unrecorded immune exposures were likely present. The donor was CMV seronegative and belonged to the group of around 350 seronegative cohort members. A peripheral blood sample was provided by each donor, and peripheral blood mononuclear cells were used for TCR beta sequencing. The Qiagen DNeasy Blood Extraction Kit was used to extract genomic DNA from the blood cell samples.

Sequencing was done on a sample of PBMCs. The chain is assembled from TRBV18 and TRBJ1-5, with TRBD1 as a weak D call on 6 bases. This TCR came from a boy younger than 18 in good health and CMV-seronegative. The nucleotide sequence is TGTGCCAGCTCACCGTTTAACAGGGAGAGGGGCAATCAGCCCCAGCATTTT. Translated, this gives CASSPFNRERGNQPQHF. When the CDR3 is completed using the reference TRBV18 and TRBJ1-5 genes on either side, the full variable domain is NAGVMQNPRHLVRRRGQEARLRCSPMKGHSHVYWYRQLPEEGLKFMVYLQKENIIDESGMPKERFSAEFPKEGPSILRIQQVVRGDSAAYFCASSPFNRERGNQPQHFGDGTRLSIL.